The 9 T cell receptor beta chains presented below share a single source sample, sequenced in a study of blood T cells in healthy people across ages. Using a J-beta primer mix together with a sample-barcoded 5' primer, a second PCR was run for about 7 to 12 cycles. One entry per CDR3 protein, called by TCRdb with MiXCR from the 5' RACE reads. The sample consists of 800,000 to 950,000 distinct CDR3 sequences, approximately 35% of them appearing once. The sequenced material came from blood. These receptors originate from a young man in good health.

In nucleotides, the CDR3 is TGCAGTGCCCCTCAGGGGGCGGAGTACACTGAAGCTTTCTTT. As protein: CSAPQGAEYTEAFF. The chain carries TRBV20-1 and TRBJ1-1, with 8 bases matching TRBD1. J lost 3 bases, V lost 6 bases, and 9 bases had no gene match. The CDR3 is 14 amino acids. Germline V gives CDR1 DFQATT, CDR2 SNEGSKA (reference sequence).

The chain combines TRBV4-2 with TRBJ2-7; the D is unclear. Germline CDR1 LGHNA, CDR2 YNFKEQ. With 1 base removed from V and 7 bases from J, the gap between germline ends came to 17 bases. The CDR3 sequence is 15 residues long. CDR3 amino acids: CASSQGGSTRGEQYF. The CDR3 DNA is TGTGCCAGCAGCCAAGGCGGCTCGACACGTGGTGAGCAGTACTTC.

This clonotype appeared a few times. This chain uses TRBV5-1 with TRBJ2-6, with TRBD2 as a possible D gene (5 bases). V lost 0 bases and J lost 12, with 7 bases in between. This CDR3 comprises 12 residues. Germline V gene lookup returns CDR1 SGHRS and CDR2 YFSETQ. The CDR3 protein is CASSLDEGVLTF. The CDR3 DNA reads as TGCGCCAGCAGCTTGGATGAGGGCGTCCTGACTTTC. Full variable domain (missing parts from reference TRBV5-1 and TRBJ2-6): KAGVTQTPRYLIKTRGQQVTLSCSPISGHRSVSWYQQTPGQGLQFLFEYFSETQRNKGNFPGRFSGRQFSNSRSEMNVSTLELGDSALYLCASSLDEGVLTFGAGSRLTVL.

This clonotype was observed a handful of times. The chain joins TRBV6-5 to TRBJ2-1; no reliable D call. The CDR3 loop spans 14 amino acids. With 2 bases removed from V and 4 bases from J, the gap between germline ends came to 9 bases. Germline V gene sequence: CDR1 MNHEY, CDR2 SVGAGI. Written as DNA, the CDR3 is TGTGCCAGCAGTTACGGTTTGGGATACAATGAGCAGTTCTTC. Protein: CASSYGLGYNEQFF.

This clonotype was seen repeatedly, ten times or more. V gene TRBV6-6 combines with J gene TRBJ2-3; TRBD1 agrees at 7 bases. Germline lookup yields CDR1 MNHNY and CDR2 SVGAGI (reference sequence). J was trimmed by 3 bases and V by 4 bases; bases with no gene match: 7. This CDR3 has 15 residues. CDR3 DNA: TGTGCCAGCAGTTTTATCTACAGGGGAACAGATACGCAGTATTTT. Translation gives CASSFIYRGTDTQYF.

The sample holds a few counts of this clonotype. This sequence joins TRBV29-1 and TRBJ2-3, with D hard to call. The CDR3 extends over 16 amino acids. Germline V CDR1 and CDR2: SQVTM, ANQGSEA. The V gene lost 1 base and the J gene lost 2 bases, with 16 bases spanning the gap. The CDR3 DNA follows: TGCAGCGTTGAAGGCTTGGTCGGATCCAACACAGATACGCAGTATTTT. Its protein is CSVEGLVGSNTDTQYF.

Only a few counts were recorded for this clonotype. The rearrangement links TRBV27 to TRBJ2-6, with a weak D call TRBD1 (6 bases). CDR3 length: 15 residues. Between the trimmed V and J ends, which lost 4 bases and 4 bases, there was a span of 11 bases. Germline assignment: CDR1 MNHEY and CDR2 SMNVEV (reference sequence). As DNA, the CDR3 is TGTGCCAGCAGTTGGAGGACAGCGGGGGCCAACGTCCTGACTTTC. Residues: CASSWRTAGANVLTF. Combining the CDR3 with reference TRBV27 and TRBJ2-6 gives the whole variable domain EAQVTQNPRYLITVTGKKLTVTCSQNMNHEYMSWYRQDPGLGLRQIYYSMNVEVTDKGDVPEGYKVSRKEKRNFPLILESPSPNQTSLYFCASSWRTAGANVLTFGAGSRLTVL.

The J gene is TRBJ1-6, the V gene TRBV28; possible D gene TRBD1, 6 bases. Trimming shortened V by 5 bases and J by 7 bases, and 12 bases separated the two germline ends. The CDR3 runs to 14 residues. Germline CDR1 MDHEN, CDR2 SYDVKM. The chain's CDR3 is CASSVRGGNSPLHF. The DNA of the CDR3 is TGTGCCAGCAGTGTAAGGGGGGGGAATTCACCCCTCCACTTT.

Of note for this clonotype: A junction end diverges from the germline sequence, so it may reflect a read error. CDR3 sequence (DNA): TGTGCCAGCAGCGCCATCAGGGCTCAGACTGGGGTCAACGTCCTGACTTTC. Its translation: CASSAIRAQTGVNVLTF. V gene TRBV11-1 combines with J gene TRBJ2-6; possibly TRBD1 for D (5 bases). This CDR3 is 17 amino acids long. The germline gives CDR1 SGHAT, CDR2 FQDESV (reference sequence).